The 14 T cell receptor beta chains presented below share a single source sample, sequenced in a study of memory CD4+ T cells and cytomegalovirus serostatus (dated by TCRdb to the late 2010s). A FACSAria II was used to sort memory CD4+ T cells, defined as single viable CD3+CD4+CD8-CD45RO+ cells. Libraries came from the immunoSEQ multiplex PCR assay. TCRdb limited this immuneACCESS table to in-frame rearrangements with V and J called. A share of clones is missing; checked studies link under half to unresolved V genes, and the rest is unexplained. The table for this sample lists around 63,000 clones; more than 75% of them were counted only once. The ten largest clones represent about 4.3% of the sample. Sequenced material: memory CD4+ T cells from blood. The receptors come from an adult in good health and CMV-seropositive.

This clone was detected a few times. The chain recombines TRBV7-9 with TRBJ1-4; no reliable D call. CDR3 length equals 13 residues. The V gene lost 10 bases and the J gene lost 8 bases, with 17 bases spanning the gap. The germline CDR1 and CDR2 sequences are SEHNR and FQNEAQ (reference sequence). The CDR3 protein is CATRDTMGEKLFF. The CDR3 bases are TGTGCCACCAGAGACACCATGGGGGAAAAACTGTTTTTT. The full variable domain, with the rest looked up from reference TRBV7-9 and TRBJ1-4, is DTGVSQNPRHKITKRGQNVTFRCDPISEHNRLYWYRQTLGQGPEFLTYFQNEAQLEKSRLLSDRFSAERPKGSFSTLEIQRTEQGDSAMYLCATRDTMGEKLFFGSGTQLSVL.

The gene calls are TRBV7-2 and TRBJ2-1; D not certain. The V and J ends lost 0 bases and 6 bases respectively, with 6 bases between them. CDR3 length: 13 amino acids. Germline V gene data show CDR1 as SGHTA and CDR2 as FQGNSA. This CDR3 reads CASSLALGNEQFF. The CDR3 nucleotides are TGTGCCAGCAGCTTAGCCCTAGGCAATGAGCAGTTCTTC.

This clone is medium-sized within its sample. This rearrangement joins TRBV28 to TRBJ1-1, with a possible D match to TRBD1 (5 bases). Germline V gene sequence: CDR1 MDHEN, CDR2 SYDVKM. The CDR3 is 14 amino acids. Trimming pared 7 bases from V and 2 bases from J, leaving 14 bases between. The CDR3 coding sequence is TGTGCCAGCACCCCGGGACGGATTAACACTGAAGCTTTCTTT. Translating it yields CASTPGRINTEAFF.

The chain couples TRBV25-1 to TRBJ1-3, with D maybe TRBD1 (5 bases). Deletions cut 4 bases from V and 0 bases from J, with 13 bases between. The CDR3 length is 16 residues. Germline loops: CDR1 MGHDK, CDR2 SYGVNS. The CDR3 bases are TGTGCCAGCAGTGGAACATCAGGGAGCTCTGGAAACACCATATATTTT. This codes for CASSGTSGSSGNTIYF.

The chain is built from TRBV10-3 and TRBJ2-3; the D gene is possibly TRBD1 (7 bases). V was clipped by 2 bases and J by 2 bases, with 26 bases between them. CDR3 length equals 20 residues. Germline V gene lookup returns CDR1 ENHRY and CDR2 SYGVKD. The DNA for the CDR3 is TGTGCCATCAGTGAGGATAAGGGGGCGCAGGTGGAGCGGGCCACAGATACGCAGTATTTT. Its translation: CAISEDKGAQVERATDTQYF.

This clone came up once. The chain recombines TRBV7-8 with TRBJ2-3, with 8 bases that match TRBD1. The CDR3 covers 13 residues. Germline V lookup: CDR1 SGHVS, CDR2 FQNEAQ. Trimming removed 1 base from V and 10 bases from J; junction bases left unmatched: 4. The CDR3 region is CASSLGDRGSQYF. CDR3 bases: TGTGCCAGCAGCTTAGGAGACAGGGGATCGCAGTATTTT.

The genes are TRBV28 and TRBJ1-2; D not certain. The CDR3 loop spans 13 amino acids. V was shortened by 7 bases and J by 2 bases, with 11 bases between the two germline ends. The germline CDR1 and CDR2 sequences are MDHEN and SYDVKM. The CDR3 DNA reads as TGTGCCAGCACCGAACCTTCCAACTATGGCTACACCTTC. Translation: CASTEPSNYGYTF.

The chain combines TRBV29-1 with TRBJ2-7, with a tentative D call TRBD2 (7 bases). The CDR3 has 11 residues. The germline V gene has CDR1 SQVTM and CDR2 ANQGSEA. V gave up 6 bases and J gave up 6 bases, with 12 bases separating them. The CDR3 sequence: CSVGGGGEQYF. CDR3 bases: TGCAGCGTCGGAGGGGGGGGCGAGCAGTACTTC.

The CDR3 region is CASSLQAGGPPYNEQFF. The CDR3 region has the DNA TGTGCCAGCAGCTTACAAGCGGGAGGGCCCCCCTACAATGAGCAGTTCTTC. V gene TRBV7-2 combines with J gene TRBJ2-1, with 10 bases that match TRBD2. CDR1 SGHTA and CDR2 FQGNSA come from the germline V gene. The V segment lost 2 bases and the J segment 2 bases; nucleotides outside the gene matches: 6. The CDR3 totals 17 residues.

This clone was seen a handful of times. The chain carries TRBV5-1 and TRBJ1-2; D is ambiguous. CDR1 SGHRS and CDR2 YFSETQ come from the germline V gene. V was pared by 0 bases and J by 1 base, with 10 bases between. The CDR3 covers 15 residues. CDR3 DNA sequence: TGCGCCAGCAGCTTGGACGAAGGACTTAACTATGGCTACACCTTC. Its protein product is CASSLDEGLNYGYTF.

V usage is TRBV4-2 and J usage is TRBJ1-1; D is uncertain. Trimming cost V 4 bases and J 0 bases, with 6 bases left between them. The CDR3 has 13 amino acids. Per germline, CDR1 LGHNA and CDR2 YNFKEQ. In DNA, the CDR3 is TGTGCCAGCAGCCGGGAGGTGAACACTGAAGCTTTCTTT. Amino acids: CASSREVNTEAFF.

The chain couples TRBV5-1 to TRBJ2-7; TRBD2 might be the D (5 bases). CDR3 length: 15 residues. Trimming took off 4 bases at V and 4 bases at J, with 18 bases between the two ends. Germline CDR1 and CDR2: SGHRS and YFSETQ. The CDR3 protein is CASSHDGGSKYEQYF. In DNA, the CDR3 is TGCGCCAGCAGCCACGACGGAGGATCAAAGTACGAGCAGTACTTC.

The chain uses TRBV27 and TRBJ2-7; 11 positions agree with TRBD1. Germline trimming cut 2 bases from V and 3 bases from J; bases unmatched to any gene: 3. The CDR3 is 15 residues long. Per germline, CDR1 MNHEY and CDR2 SMNVEV (reference sequence). The CDR3, as DNA: TGTGCCAGCAGTTTAAAAGGGACAGGGGGCTACGAGCAGTACTTC. Encoded protein: CASSLKGTGGYEQYF.

The chain uses TRBV7-2 and TRBJ2-1; D might be TRBD2 (6 bases). V lost 4 bases, J lost 0 bases, and 16 bases lay in between. Germline CDR1 and CDR2: SGHTA and FQGNSA. The CDR3 consists of 17 residues. Here the CDR3 DNA reads TGTGCCAGCAGCTCCGCGACGGGGGAGTTCTCCTACAATGAGCAGTTCTTC. Translating gives CASSSATGEFSYNEQFF. The full variable domain, with the rest looked up from reference TRBV7-2 and TRBJ2-1, is GAGVSQSPSNKVTEKGKDVELRCDPISGHTALYWYRQSLGQGLEFLIYFQGNSAPDKSGLPSDRFSAERTGGSVSTLTIQRTQQEDSAVYLCASSSATGEFSYNEQFFGPGTRLTVL.